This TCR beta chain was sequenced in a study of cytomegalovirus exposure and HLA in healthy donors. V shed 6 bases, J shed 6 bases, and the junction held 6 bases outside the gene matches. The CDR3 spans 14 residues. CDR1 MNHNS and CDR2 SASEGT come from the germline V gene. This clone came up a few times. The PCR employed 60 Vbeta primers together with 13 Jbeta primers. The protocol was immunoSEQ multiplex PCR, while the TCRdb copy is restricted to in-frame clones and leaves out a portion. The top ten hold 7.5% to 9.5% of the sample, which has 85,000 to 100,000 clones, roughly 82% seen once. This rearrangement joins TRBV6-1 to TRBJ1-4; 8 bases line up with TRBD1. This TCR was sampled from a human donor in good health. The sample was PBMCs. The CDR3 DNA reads TGTGCCAGCAGAAGGACAGGGAAGGATGAAAAACTGTTTTTT. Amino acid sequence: CASRRTGKDEKLFF.